Each of the 2 T cell receptor beta chains below was sequenced from the same sample in a study of breast tumors, draining lymph nodes, adjacent tissues. TCRdb ran MiXCR on the multiplex PCR reads and lists one entry per CDR3 protein. The sample yields 290,000 or so distinct CDR3 sequences, 30% seen once. Breast cancer patients provided tissue from their axillary draining lymph nodes. Sequenced sample: axillary lymph node tissue. These receptors originate from a female donor with breast cancer. Some clones in this sample may be carry-over from other donors' samples.

The chain employs TRBV3-1 and TRBJ1-6, with D possibly matching TRBD1 (6 bases). Germline CDR1 and CDR2: LGHDT and YNNKEL (reference sequence). The V and J ends lost 4 bases and 7 bases respectively, with 26 bases between them. The length of the CDR3 is 19 residues. The CDR3 region has the DNA TGTGCCAGCAGCCTCCGCGTTGGGGGGCCGGGCCCGGAAAATTCACCCCTCCACTTT. It yields the protein CASSLRVGGPGPENSPLHF.

This clonotype was seen ten or more times. V usage is TRBV29-1 and J usage is TRBJ1-4; D might be TRBD1 (6 bases). V was clipped by 4 bases and J by 4 bases, with 13 bases between them. The CDR3 loop spans 14 amino acids. Germline CDR1 reads SQVTM; CDR2 reads ANQGSEA. The CDR3 loop reads CSVGGAAGNEKLFF. Written as DNA, the CDR3 is TGCAGCGTTGGGGGGGCCGCCGGTAATGAAAAACTGTTTTTT.